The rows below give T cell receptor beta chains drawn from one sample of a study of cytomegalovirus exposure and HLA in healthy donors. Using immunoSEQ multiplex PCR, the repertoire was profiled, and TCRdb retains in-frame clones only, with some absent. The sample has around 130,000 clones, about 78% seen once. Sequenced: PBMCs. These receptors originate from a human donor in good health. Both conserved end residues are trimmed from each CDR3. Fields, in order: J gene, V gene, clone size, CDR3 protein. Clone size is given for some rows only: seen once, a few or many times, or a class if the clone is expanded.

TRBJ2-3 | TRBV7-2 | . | ASSLSRGPTDTQY
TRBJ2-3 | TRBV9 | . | ASSVDGSPDTQY
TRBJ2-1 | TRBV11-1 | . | ASSLIGAGKEQF
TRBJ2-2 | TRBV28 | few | ASRPQGAERTGELF
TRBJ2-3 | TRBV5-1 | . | ASSLGQGSADTQY
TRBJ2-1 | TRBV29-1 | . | SVEGPTVNNEQF
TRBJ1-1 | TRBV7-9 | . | SGRGQVTEAF
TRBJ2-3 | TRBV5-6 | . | ASSPRDRGTDTQY
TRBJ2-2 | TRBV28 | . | ASRGNGTGVGYTGELF
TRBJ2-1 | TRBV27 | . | ASSGERENEQF
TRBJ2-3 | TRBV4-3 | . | ASSQGGTADTQY
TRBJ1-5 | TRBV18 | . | ASSPRGGSNQPQH
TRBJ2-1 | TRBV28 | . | ASSFPGGANEQF
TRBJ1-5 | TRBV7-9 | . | SSSFADQPQH
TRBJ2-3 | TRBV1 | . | TSSHKQPGTGGLDTQY
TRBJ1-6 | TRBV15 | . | ATSRDRWGDLTNSPLH
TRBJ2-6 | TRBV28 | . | ASSLRSSGANVLT
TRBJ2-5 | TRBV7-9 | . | SILDDRGTRTQY
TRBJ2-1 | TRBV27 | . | ASTSPYNEQF